Included here is one TCR beta chain sequence, with context. The sample comes from a study of blood T cell repertoires in COVID-19. Overall study: Some COVID-19 samples were acute and others convalescent; all came from the United States, Italy and Spain.

Sequencing used immunoSEQ multiplex PCR; TCRdb keeps in-frame clones, though not all of them. The sample has over 100,000 clones; 75% to 85% are singletons. The sample consisted of peripheral blood. This receptor was identified in a man aged 65 to 79 with acute or convalescent COVID-19.

CDR3 in amino acids: CASSGARRDTEAFF. CDR3 in DNA: TGCGCCAGCAGTGGGGCTAGGAGGGACACTGAAGCTTTCTTT. This sequence joins TRBV10-1 and TRBJ1-1; D is unresolved. Trimming stripped 4 bases from V and 3 bases from J, with 12 bases between. CDR3 length equals 14 residues. Looked up from germline, CDR1 is WNHNN and CDR2 is SYGVQD (reference sequence).